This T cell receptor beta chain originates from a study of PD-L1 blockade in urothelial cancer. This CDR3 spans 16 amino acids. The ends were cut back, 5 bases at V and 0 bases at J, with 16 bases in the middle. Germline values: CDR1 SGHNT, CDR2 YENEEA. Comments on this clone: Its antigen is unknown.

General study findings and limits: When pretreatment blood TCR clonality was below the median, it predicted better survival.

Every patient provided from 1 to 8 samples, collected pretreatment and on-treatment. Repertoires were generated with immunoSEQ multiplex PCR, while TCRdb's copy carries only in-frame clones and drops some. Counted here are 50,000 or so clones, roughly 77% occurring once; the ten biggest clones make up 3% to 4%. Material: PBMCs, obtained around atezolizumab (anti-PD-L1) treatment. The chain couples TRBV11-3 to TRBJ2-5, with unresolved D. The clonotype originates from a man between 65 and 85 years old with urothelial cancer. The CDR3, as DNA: TGTGCCAGCAGCCTACAGATCGGCAGATACCAAGAGACCCAGTACTTC. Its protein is CASSLQIGRYQETQYF.